The next 5 T cell receptor beta chains were all read from a single sample in a study of control samples from healthy donors and cancer patients. Sequencing was performed with immunoSEQ multiplex PCR; in TCRdb, only in-frame clones are kept and a portion is missing. The sample holds some 74,000 clones, 88% seen once. The sample taken for sequencing was blood. The receptor set was obtained from a woman aged 45-65 years in good health.

The chain combines TRBV5-1 with TRBJ1-2; D is perhaps TRBD1 (5 bases). V lost 5 bases, J lost 8 bases, and 16 bases lay in between. The CDR3 contains 13 residues. CDR1 is SGHRS, CDR2 YFSETQ, per germline. CDR3 sequence (DNA): TGCGCCAGCAGTCCCCAGGATCAGGGAGGCTACACCTTC. It encodes CASSPQDQGGYTF.

The chain couples TRBV15 to TRBJ1-1; D gene ambiguous. The germline CDR1 and CDR2 sequences are LNHNV and YYDKDF (reference sequence). The germline V and J ends were trimmed by 2 bases and 1 base, with 11 bases remaining between them. This CDR3 is 15 amino acids long. This chain's CDR3 is CATSRRTTPNTEAFF. The CDR3 coding sequence is TGTGCCACCAGCAGAAGGACCACTCCGAACACTGAAGCTTTCTTT. The full variable domain, its missing parts supplied by reference TRBV15 and TRBJ1-1, is DAMVIQNPRYQVTQFGKPVTLSCSQTLNHNVMYWYQQKSSQAPKLLFHYYDKDFNNEADTPDNFQSRRPNTSFCFLDIRSPGLGDTAMYLCATSRRTTPNTEAFFGQGTRLTVV.

This chain connects TRBV29-1 to TRBJ2-7; D remains unclear. The CDR3 runs to 16 residues. Trimming pared 4 bases from V and 1 base from J, leaving 20 bases between. Germline-derived CDR1 and CDR2 are SQVTM and ANQGSEA. The CDR3 region is CSVVFGRSLNSYEQYF. CDR3 nucleotides: TGCAGCGTTGTCTTCGGAAGATCTTTGAATTCCTACGAGCAGTACTTC.

V usage is TRBV18 and J usage is TRBJ1-1, with a possible D match to TRBD1 (5 bases). V lost 5 bases to trimming and J lost 4 bases, with 26 bases between them. Germline CDR1 and CDR2: KGHSH and LQKENI. The CDR3 runs 18 residues. CDR3 amino acids: CASSSSLVLGGVGTEAFF. CDR3 sequence (DNA): TGTGCCAGCTCATCATCCCTAGTCTTGGGGGGGGTTGGCACTGAAGCTTTCTTT.

V gene TRBV7-8 combines with J gene TRBJ1-4; no clear D. This CDR3 comprises 13 residues. Trimming took 1 base from V and 8 from J, leaving 8 bases between them. CDR1 is SGHVS and CDR2 is FQNEAQ in the germline V gene. The chain's CDR3 is CASSLVVGEKLFF. CDR3 bases: TGTGCCAGCAGCTTAGTTGTGGGCGAAAAACTGTTTTTT.